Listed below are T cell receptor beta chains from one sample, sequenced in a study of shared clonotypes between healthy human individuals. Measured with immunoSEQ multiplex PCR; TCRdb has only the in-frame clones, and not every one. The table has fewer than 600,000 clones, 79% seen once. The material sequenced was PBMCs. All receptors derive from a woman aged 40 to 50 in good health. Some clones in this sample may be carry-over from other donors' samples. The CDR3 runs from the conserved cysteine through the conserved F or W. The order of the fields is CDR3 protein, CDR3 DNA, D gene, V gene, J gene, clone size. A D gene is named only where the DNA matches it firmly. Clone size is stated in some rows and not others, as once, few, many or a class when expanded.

CATQAEGGYTF,TGTGCCACCCAAGCAGAAGGCGGCTACACCTTC,.,TRBV10-3,TRBJ1-2,few
CASIGWRERNTGELFF,TGTGCCAGCATAGGGTGGCGGGAGAGGAACACCGGGGAGCTGTTTTTT,TRBD2,TRBV27,TRBJ2-2,.
CASSYSADTEAFF,TGTGCCAGCAGTTACTCGGCGGACACTGAAGCTTTCTTT,.,TRBV6-5,TRBJ1-1,.
CASSFKGSGGELFF,TGTGCCAGCAGCTTCAAGGGGTCAGGCGGGGAGCTGTTTTTT,.,TRBV7-2,TRBJ2-2,.
CAILPPDRANYGYTF,TGTGCCATCCTCCCCCCGGACAGGGCGAACTATGGCTACACCTTC,TRBD1,TRBV6-6,TRBJ1-2,.
CASRSGFQPQHF,TGTGCCAGCAGGTCAGGGTTTCAGCCCCAGCATTTT,.,TRBV27,TRBJ1-5,.
CASSPRRGVTEAFF,TGTGCCAGCTCACCACGGAGGGGGGTGACTGAAGCTTTCTTT,.,TRBV18,TRBJ1-1,once
CASSDGLEREYRQETQYF,TGTGCCAGCAGTGACGGGTTGGAGCGGGAGTACCGCCAAGAGACCCAGTACTTC,TRBD2,TRBV6-1,TRBJ2-5,many
CSVRATLSYEQYF,TGCAGCGTCAGGGCCACGCTCTCCTACGAGCAGTACTTC,.,TRBV29-1,TRBJ2-7,.
CASSQGEGEYAEQYF,TGTGCCAGCAGCCAAGGGGAGGGGGAATACGCCGAGCAGTACTTC,.,TRBV4-2,TRBJ2-7,medium-sized
CASSNDRGPSYEQYF,TGTGCCAGCTCGAACGACAGGGGGCCTTCCTACGAGCAGTACTTC,TRBD1,TRBV18,TRBJ2-7,.
CASSALDRLTYGYTF,TGTGCCAGCAGTGCCTTGGACAGGCTCACCTATGGCTACACCTTC,TRBD1,TRBV6-6,TRBJ1-2,.
CASSLMIAGGQDTQYF,TGCGCCAGCAGCTTGATGATCGCGGGAGGGCAAGATACGCAGTATTTT,TRBD2,TRBV5-1,TRBJ2-3,.
CASSQAGVGYTF,TGTGCCAGCAGCCAAGCGGGGGTGGGCTACACCTTC,.,TRBV14,TRBJ1-2,few
CASSPQGQPQHF,TGTGCCAGCAGTCCTCAGGGACAGCCCCAGCATTTT,.,TRBV28,TRBJ1-5,.
CASSRTPEEKNEQFF,TGCGCCAGCAGCCGTACCCCAGAAGAGAAGAATGAGCAGTTCTTC,.,TRBV5-1,TRBJ2-1,.
CARRGGTSGYTGELFF,TGTGCCAGACGCGGAGGGACTAGCGGTTACACCGGGGAGCTGTTTTTT,TRBD2,TRBV2,TRBJ2-2,.
CASSVQPSSNEQFF,TGTGCCAGCAGCGTACAGCCCTCGTCCAATGAGCAGTTCTTC,.,TRBV7-3,TRBJ2-1,.
CASSPGATSTDTQYF,TGCGCCAGCAGCCCCGGGGCTACTAGCACAGATACGCAGTATTTT,.,TRBV5-1,TRBJ2-3,few
CATMDRNSLGYTF,TGTGCCACCATGGACAGAAACTCTCTTGGCTACACCTTC,.,TRBV6-5,TRBJ1-2,.
CAWSLVRDEQFF,TGTGCCTGGAGTCTCGTCAGGGATGAGCAGTTCTTC,.,TRBV30,TRBJ2-1,.
CASSLGITGELFF,TGTGCCAGCAGTTTAGGTATTACCGGGGAGCTGTTTTTT,.,TRBV27,TRBJ2-2,.
CASSLAGPGAGANVLTF,TGCGCCAGCAGCTTGGCAGGTCCCGGGGCCGGGGCCAACGTCCTGACTTTC,.,TRBV5-1,TRBJ2-6,.
CAWSDTRDNYTF,TGTGCCTGGAGCGACACCAGGGATAACTACACCTTC,.,TRBV30,TRBJ1-2,few
CAISDGGHPEAFF,TGTGCCATCAGTGATGGGGGGCACCCTGAAGCTTTCTTT,.,TRBV10-3,TRBJ1-1,few